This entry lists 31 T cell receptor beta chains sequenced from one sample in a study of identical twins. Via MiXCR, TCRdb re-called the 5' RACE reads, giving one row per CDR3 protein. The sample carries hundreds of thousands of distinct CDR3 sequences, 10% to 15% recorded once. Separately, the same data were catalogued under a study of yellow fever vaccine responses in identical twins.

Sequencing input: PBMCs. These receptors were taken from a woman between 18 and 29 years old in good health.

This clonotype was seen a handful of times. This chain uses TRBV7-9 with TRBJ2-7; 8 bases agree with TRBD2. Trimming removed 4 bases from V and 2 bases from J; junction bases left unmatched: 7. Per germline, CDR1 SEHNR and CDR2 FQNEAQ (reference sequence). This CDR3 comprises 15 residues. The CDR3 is CASSYTGGKAYEQYF. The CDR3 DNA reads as TGTGCCAGCAGCTACACGGGGGGGAAAGCCTACGAGCAGTACTTC.

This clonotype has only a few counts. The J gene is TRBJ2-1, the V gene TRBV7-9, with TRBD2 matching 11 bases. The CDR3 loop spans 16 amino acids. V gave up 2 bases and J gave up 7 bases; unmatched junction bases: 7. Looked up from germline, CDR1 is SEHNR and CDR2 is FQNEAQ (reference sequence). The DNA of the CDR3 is TGTGCCAGCAGCTTATTGAGTCTAGCGGGGGGTAATGAGCAGTTCTTC. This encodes CASSLLSLAGGNEQFF.

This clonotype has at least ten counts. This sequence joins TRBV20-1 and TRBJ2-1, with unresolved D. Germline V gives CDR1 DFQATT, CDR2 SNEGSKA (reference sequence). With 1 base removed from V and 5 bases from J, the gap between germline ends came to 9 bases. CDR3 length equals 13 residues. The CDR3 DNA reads TGCAGTGCTAGAGGCCAATGGAACAATGAGCAGTTCTTC. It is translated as CSARGQWNNEQFF.

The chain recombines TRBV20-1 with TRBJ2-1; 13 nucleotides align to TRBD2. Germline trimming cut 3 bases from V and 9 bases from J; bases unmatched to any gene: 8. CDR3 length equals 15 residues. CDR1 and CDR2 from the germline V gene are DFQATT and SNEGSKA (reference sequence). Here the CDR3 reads CSASSGTSGKSEQFF. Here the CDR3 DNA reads TGCAGTGCTAGTTCAGGGACTAGCGGGAAGAGTGAGCAGTTCTTC.

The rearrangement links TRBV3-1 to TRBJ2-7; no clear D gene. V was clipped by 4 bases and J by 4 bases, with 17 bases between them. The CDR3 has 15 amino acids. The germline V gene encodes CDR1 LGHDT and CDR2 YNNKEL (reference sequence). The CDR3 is CASSPGDGFGYEQYV. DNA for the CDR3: TGTGCCAGCAGCCCTGGAGATGGTTTTGGATACGAGCAGTACGTC.

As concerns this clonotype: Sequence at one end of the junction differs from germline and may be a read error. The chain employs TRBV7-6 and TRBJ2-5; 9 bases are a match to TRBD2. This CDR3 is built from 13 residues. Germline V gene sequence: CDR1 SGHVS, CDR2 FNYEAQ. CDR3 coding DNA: TGTGCCAGCAGCGAAAAGTTTGGGACTAGCCCCTCTTTC. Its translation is CASSEKFGTSPSF.

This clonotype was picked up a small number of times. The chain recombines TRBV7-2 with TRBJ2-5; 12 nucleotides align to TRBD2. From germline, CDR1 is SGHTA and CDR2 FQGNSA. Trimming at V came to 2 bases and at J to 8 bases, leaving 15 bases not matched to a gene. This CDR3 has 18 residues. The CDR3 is CASSLSIGSSGGAPTQYF. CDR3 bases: TGTGCCAGCAGCTTATCGATCGGGTCTAGCGGGGGGGCACCAACCCAGTACTTC.

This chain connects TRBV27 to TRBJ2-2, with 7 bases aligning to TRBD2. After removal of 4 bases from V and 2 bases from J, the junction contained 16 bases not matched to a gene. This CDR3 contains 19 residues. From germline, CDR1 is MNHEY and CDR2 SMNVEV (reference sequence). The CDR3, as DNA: TGTGCCAGCAGTTGGATGGCCTTAGCGGGTCGAACTAACACCGGGGAGCTGTTTTTT. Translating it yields CASSWMALAGRTNTGELFF.

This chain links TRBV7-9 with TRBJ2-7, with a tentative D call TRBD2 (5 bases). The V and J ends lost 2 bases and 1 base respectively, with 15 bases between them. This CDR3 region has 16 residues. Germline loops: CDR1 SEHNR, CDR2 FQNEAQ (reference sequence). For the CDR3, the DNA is TGTGCCAGCAGCTTATCGTTCAGCGGTGTTTCCTACGAGCAGTACTTC. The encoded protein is CASSLSFSGVSYEQYF.

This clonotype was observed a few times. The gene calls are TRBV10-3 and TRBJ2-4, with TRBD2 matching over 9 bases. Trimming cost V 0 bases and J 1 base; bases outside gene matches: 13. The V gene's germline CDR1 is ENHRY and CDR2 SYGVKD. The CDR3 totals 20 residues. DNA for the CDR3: TGTGCCATCAGTGAGTCTAAGCGGGAGGTGGTGTCGTTGGCCAAAAACATTCAGTACTTC. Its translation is CAISESKREVVSLAKNIQYF.

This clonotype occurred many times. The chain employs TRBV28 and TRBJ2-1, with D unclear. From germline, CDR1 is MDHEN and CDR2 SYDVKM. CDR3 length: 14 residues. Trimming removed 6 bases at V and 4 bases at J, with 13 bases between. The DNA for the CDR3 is TGTGCCAGCAGCTTACTGGCAGGTTACAATGAGCAGTTCTTC. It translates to CASSLLAGYNEQFF.

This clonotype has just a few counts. Here the CDR3 reads CASSGTSGGQETQYF. CDR3 DNA: TGTGCCAGCAGCGGGACTAGCGGGGGACAAGAGACCCAGTACTTC. The V and J genes are TRBV12-3 or TRBV12-4 and TRBJ2-5, with 14 positions matching TRBD2. CDR3 length: 15 amino acids. V lost 6 bases to trimming and J lost 2 bases; unmatched junction nucleotides: 2.

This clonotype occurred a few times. CDR3 sequence reads: CASSRPPRETQYF. Written as DNA, the CDR3 is TGCGCCAGCAGCCGCCCCCCGCGGGAGACCCAGTACTTC. This chain connects TRBV5-1 to TRBJ2-5; D call uncertain. From germline, CDR1 is SGHRS and CDR2 YFSETQ. The germline V and J ends were trimmed by 4 bases and 5 bases, with 12 bases remaining between them. The CDR3 consists of 13 residues. Variable domain in full (rest from reference TRBV5-1 and TRBJ2-5): KAGVTQTPRYLIKTRGQQVTLSCSPISGHRSVSWYQQTPGQGLQFLFEYFSETQRNKGNFPGRFSGRQFSNSRSEMNVSTLELGDSALYLCASSRPPRETQYFGPGTRLLVL.

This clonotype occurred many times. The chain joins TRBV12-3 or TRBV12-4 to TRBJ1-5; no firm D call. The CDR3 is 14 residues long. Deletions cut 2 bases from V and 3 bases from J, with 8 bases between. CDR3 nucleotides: TGTGCCAGCAGTTTACGCCGGATCAATCAGCCCCAGCATTTT. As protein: CASSLRRINQPQHF.

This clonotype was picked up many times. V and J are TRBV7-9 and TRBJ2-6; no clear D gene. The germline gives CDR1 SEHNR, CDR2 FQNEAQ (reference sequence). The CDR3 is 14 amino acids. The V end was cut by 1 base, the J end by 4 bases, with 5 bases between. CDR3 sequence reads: CASSLDSGANVLTF. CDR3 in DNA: TGTGCCAGCAGCTTAGATTCCGGGGCCAACGTCCTGACTTTC.

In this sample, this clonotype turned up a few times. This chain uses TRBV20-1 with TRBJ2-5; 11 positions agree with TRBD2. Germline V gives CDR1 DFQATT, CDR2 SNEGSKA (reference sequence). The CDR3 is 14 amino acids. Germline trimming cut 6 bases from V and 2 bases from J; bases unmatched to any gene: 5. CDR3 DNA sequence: TGCAGTGCGCCACTAGCGGGGGTACAAGAGACCCAGTACTTC. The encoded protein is CSAPLAGVQETQYF.

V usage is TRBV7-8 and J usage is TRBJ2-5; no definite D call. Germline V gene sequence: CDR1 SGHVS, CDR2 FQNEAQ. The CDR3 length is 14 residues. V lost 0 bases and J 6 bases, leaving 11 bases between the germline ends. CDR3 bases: TGTGCCAGCAGCTTAGCGCGATATTCTCAGACCCAGTACTTC. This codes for CASSLARYSQTQYF.

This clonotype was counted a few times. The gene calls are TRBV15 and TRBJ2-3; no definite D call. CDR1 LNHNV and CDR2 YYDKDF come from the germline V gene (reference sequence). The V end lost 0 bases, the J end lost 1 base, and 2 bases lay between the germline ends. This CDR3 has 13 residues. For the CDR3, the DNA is TGTGCCACCAGCAGAGACGGCACAGATACGCAGTATTTT. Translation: CATSRDGTDTQYF. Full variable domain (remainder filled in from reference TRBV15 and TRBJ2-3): DAMVIQNPRYQVTQFGKPVTLSCSQTLNHNVMYWYQQKSSQAPKLLFHYYDKDFNNEADTPDNFQSRRPNTSFCFLDIRSPGLGDTAMYLCATSRDGTDTQYFGPGTRLTVL.

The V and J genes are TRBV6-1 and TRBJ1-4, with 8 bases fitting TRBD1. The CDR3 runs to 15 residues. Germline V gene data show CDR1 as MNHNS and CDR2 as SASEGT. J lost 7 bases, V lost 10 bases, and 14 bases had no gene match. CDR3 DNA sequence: TGTGCCATCTTGGATCCCAGGGGGCGCGGTGAAAAACTGTTTTTT. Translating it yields CAILDPRGRGEKLFF.

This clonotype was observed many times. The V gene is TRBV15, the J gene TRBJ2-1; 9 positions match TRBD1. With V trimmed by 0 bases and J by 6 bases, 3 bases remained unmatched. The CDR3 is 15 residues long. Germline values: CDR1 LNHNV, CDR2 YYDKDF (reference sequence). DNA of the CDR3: TGTGCCACCAGCAGAGAGTGGGGACAGGGCAATGAGCAGTTCTTC. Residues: CATSREWGQGNEQFF.

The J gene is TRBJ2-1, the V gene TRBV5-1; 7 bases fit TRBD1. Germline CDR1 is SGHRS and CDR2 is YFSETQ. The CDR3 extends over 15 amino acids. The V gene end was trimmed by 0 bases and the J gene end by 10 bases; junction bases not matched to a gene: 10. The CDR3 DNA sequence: TGCGCCAGCAGCTTGGTAGGGGGCGAAACGAAGGAGCAGTTCTTC. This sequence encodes CASSLVGGETKEQFF.

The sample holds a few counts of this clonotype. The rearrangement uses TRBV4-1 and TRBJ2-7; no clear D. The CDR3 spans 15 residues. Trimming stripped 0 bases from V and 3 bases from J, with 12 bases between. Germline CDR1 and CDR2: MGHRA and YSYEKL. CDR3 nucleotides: TGCGCCAGCAGCCAAGATTTGGCGCTTGTCTACGAGCAGTACTTC. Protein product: CASSQDLALVYEQYF.

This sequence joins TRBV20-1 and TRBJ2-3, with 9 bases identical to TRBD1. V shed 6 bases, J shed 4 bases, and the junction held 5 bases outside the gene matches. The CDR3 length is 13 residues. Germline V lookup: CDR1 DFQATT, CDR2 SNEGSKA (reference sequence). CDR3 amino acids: CSAPTGGADTQYF. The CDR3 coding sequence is TGCAGTGCCCCGACAGGGGGTGCAGATACGCAGTATTTT.

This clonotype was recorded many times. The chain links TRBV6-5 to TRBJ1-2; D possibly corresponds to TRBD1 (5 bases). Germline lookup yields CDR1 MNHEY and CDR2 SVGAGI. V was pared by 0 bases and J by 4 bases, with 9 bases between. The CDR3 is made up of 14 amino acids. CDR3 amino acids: CASSYSPGPYGYTF. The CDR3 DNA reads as TGTGCCAGCAGTTACTCCCCAGGGCCCTATGGCTACACCTTC.

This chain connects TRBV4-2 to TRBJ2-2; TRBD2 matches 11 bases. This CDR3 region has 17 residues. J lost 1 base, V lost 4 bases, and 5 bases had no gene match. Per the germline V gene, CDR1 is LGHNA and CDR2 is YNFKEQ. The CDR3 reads CASSLAGTSGNTGELFF. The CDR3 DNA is TGTGCCAGCAGCCTCGCCGGGACTAGCGGGAACACCGGGGAGCTGTTTTTT.

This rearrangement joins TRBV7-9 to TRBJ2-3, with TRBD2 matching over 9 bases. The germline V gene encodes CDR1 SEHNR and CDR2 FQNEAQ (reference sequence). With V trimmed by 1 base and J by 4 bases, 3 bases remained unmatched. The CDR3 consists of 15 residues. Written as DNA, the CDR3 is TGTGCCAGCAGCTTAGGGGCTAGCGGGGCAGATACGCAGTATTTT. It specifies CASSLGASGADTQYF.

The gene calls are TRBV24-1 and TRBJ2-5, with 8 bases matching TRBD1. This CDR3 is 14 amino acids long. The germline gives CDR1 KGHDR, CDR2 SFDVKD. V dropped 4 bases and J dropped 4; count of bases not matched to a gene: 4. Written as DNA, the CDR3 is TGTGCCACCAGTGAGCCAACAGGGGGAGAGACCCAGTACTTC. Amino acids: CATSEPTGGETQYF.

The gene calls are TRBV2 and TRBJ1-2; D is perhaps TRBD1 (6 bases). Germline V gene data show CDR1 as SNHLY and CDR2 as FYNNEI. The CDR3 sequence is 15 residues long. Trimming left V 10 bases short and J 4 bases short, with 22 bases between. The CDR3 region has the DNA TGTGCCATCATATCTCGGGTTGAAGGGGGCTATGGCTACACCTTC. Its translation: CAIISRVEGGYGYTF.

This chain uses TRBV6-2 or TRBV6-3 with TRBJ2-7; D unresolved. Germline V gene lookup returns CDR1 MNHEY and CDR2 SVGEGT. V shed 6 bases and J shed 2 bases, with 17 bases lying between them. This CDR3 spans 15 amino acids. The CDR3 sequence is CASSNLKDRTYEQYV. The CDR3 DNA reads TGTGCCAGCAGCAACCTAAAGGACCGAACCTACGAGCAGTACGTC.

In DNA, the CDR3 is TGTGCCATCAGTGATACCGGGAAAGCCGGGGAGCTGTTTTTT. It yields the protein CAISDTGKAGELFF. The genes are TRBV10-3 and TRBJ2-2; tentative D call: TRBD2 (5 bases). The CDR3 has 14 residues. Trimming removed 3 bases at V and 6 bases at J, with 11 bases between. CDR1 ENHRY and CDR2 SYGVKD come from the germline V gene.

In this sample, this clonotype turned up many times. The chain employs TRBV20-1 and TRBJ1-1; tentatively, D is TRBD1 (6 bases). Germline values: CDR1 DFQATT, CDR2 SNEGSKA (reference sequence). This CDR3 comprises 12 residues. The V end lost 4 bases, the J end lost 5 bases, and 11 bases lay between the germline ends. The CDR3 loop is CSAIVGATEAFF. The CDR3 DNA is TGCAGTGCTATCGTGGGGGCTACTGAAGCTTTCTTT.